This is a list of T cell receptor beta chains from one sample in a study of cytomegalovirus exposure and HLA in healthy donors. TCRdb's copy holds only in-frame clones and misses some; the assay was immunoSEQ multiplex PCR. The sample holds about 110,000 clones; 55% to 75% are singletons and the top ten take less than 4.5%. Sequenced sample: PBMCs. These receptors were taken from a man aged 25-45 years in good health and CMV-seropositive. The CDR3 runs from the conserved cysteine through the conserved F or W. D genes are given only for firm matches. For some rows the clone size is stated as once, few or many, or as a class when expanded; others skip it.

size	D	V	J	CDR3	DNA
.	TRBD1	TRBV9	TRBJ2-7	CASSTPGQGPLYF	TGTGCCAGCAGCACACCGGGACAGGGACCTCTGTACTTC
.	TRBD1	TRBV5-4	TRBJ2-5	CASSPKDRGIETQYF	TGTGCCAGCAGCCCCAAGGACAGGGGGATAGAGACCCAGTACTTC
.	TRBD2	TRBV5-1	TRBJ2-3	CASSLAGAGLTDTQYF	TGCGCCAGCAGCTTGGCCGGAGCGGGGCTCACAGATACGCAGTATTTT
.	TRBD1	TRBV6-5	TRBJ1-2	CASSYDRGNYGYTF	TGTGCCAGCAGTTACGACAGGGGAAACTATGGCTACACCTTC
few	TRBD2	TRBV7-7	TRBJ2-5	CASSLAKLAGFQETQYF	TGTGCTAGCAGCTTAGCGAAGCTAGCGGGTTTCCAAGAGACCCAGTACTTC
.	.	TRBV4-1	TRBJ2-1	CASSPVGGVIFNEQFF	TGCGCCAGCAGCCCCGTAGGGGGGGTGATTTTTAATGAGCAGTTCTTC
once	TRBD1	TRBV28	TRBJ2-7	CASSPLDRGYEQYF	TGTGCCAGCAGTCCCCTGGACAGGGGCTACGAGCAGTACTTC
few	.	TRBV5-6	TRBJ2-3	CASSLYTSDSDTQYF	TGTGCCAGCAGCTTGTATACGTCAGACTCAGATACGCAGTATTTT
.	TRBD1	TRBV19	TRBJ1-4	CASRNRGFQEKLFF	TGTGCCAGTAGGAACAGGGGGTTTCAGGAAAAACTGTTTTTT
.	.	TRBV2	TRBJ2-1	CASSRDSSHNEQFF	TGTGCCAGCAGCCGGGACTCGTCTCACAATGAGCAGTTCTTC
.	.	TRBV11-2	TRBJ2-1	CASSRLSGSYNEQFF	TGTGCCAGCAGCCGACTGTCCGGGTCCTACAATGAGCAGTTCTTC
few	TRBD2	TRBV6-5	TRBJ2-1	CASSSPGLAGYNEQFF	TGTGCCAGCAGTTCCCCGGGACTAGCGGGCTACAATGAGCAGTTCTTC
.	.	TRBV4-1	TRBJ2-5	CASERGSGQAGRETQYF	TGCGCCAGCGAAAGGGGGAGTGGTCAGGCGGGTCGAGAGACCCAGTACTTC
few	.	TRBV7-8	TRBJ1-5	CASSTGSTQPQHF	TGTGCCAGCAGCACCGGGTCGACTCAGCCCCAGCATTTT
.	TRBD2	TRBV5-1	TRBJ2-5	CASSLGQIAGQETQYF	TGCGCCAGCAGCTTGGGACAAATAGCGGGGCAAGAGACCCAGTACTTC
.	TRBD1	TRBV11-2	TRBJ2-5	CASSLAALTGRQGTQYF	TGTGCCAGCAGCTTAGCAGCCTTAACGGGACGACAGGGGACCCAGTACTTC
few	TRBD1	TRBV29-1	TRBJ2-7	CSVRTGTEQYF	TGCAGCGTCCGGACAGGGACCGAGCAGTACTTC
.	.	TRBV9	TRBJ2-3	CASSVVTAETDTQYF	TGTGCCAGCAGCGTAGTGACAGCCGAAACAGATACGCAGTATTTT
.	.	TRBV6-4	TRBJ1-2	CASSDYGVGYTF	TGTGCCAGCAGTGACTACGGGGTGGGCTACACCTTC
.	TRBD2	TRBV5-1	TRBJ2-5	CASSGGGQETQYF	TGCGCCAGCAGCGGGGGGGGACAAGAGACCCAGTACTTC
few	.	TRBV10-3	TRBJ1-1	CAITAGAEAFF	TGTGCCATCACGGCGGGGGCTGAAGCTTTCTTT
.	.	TRBV7-2	TRBJ1-6	CASSLGSPDSSPLHF	TGTGCCAGCAGCTTGGGTTCACCAGACTCTTCACCCCTCCACTTT
few	.	TRBV2	TRBJ1-1	CASRGNPGQGAFF	TGTGCCAGCAGGGGAAATCCGGGACAAGGAGCTTTCTTT
.	TRBD1	TRBV5-8	TRBJ2-1	CASSWTGFNEQFF	TGTGCCAGCAGCTGGACAGGTTTCAATGAGCAGTTCTTC
.	TRBD2	TRBV9	TRBJ2-5	CASSVGGTSGETQYF	TGTGCCAGCAGCGTAGGCGGGACTAGCGGCGAGACCCAGTACTTC
few	.	TRBV9	TRBJ2-3	CASSVGAGSTDTQYF	TGTGCCAGCAGCGTAGGGGCAGGAAGCACAGATACGCAGTATTTT
once	.	TRBV7-2	TRBJ1-1	CASSSPDRSTEAFF	TGTGCCAGCAGCTCACCCGACAGGTCCACTGAAGCTTTCTTT
.	.	TRBV6-1	TRBJ1-5	CASSGLPGGNQPQHF	TGTGCCAGCAGTGGGCTCCCCGGGGGCAATCAGCCCCAGCATTTT
.	TRBD2	TRBV9	TRBJ2-6	CASSALPASGDLSGANVLTF	TGTGCCAGCAGCGCCCTCCCGGCTAGCGGGGACCTGTCTGGGGCCAACGTCCTGACTTTC
.	.	TRBV7-2	TRBJ2-2	CASSLTGGGNTGELFF	TGTGCCAGCAGCCTAACCGGCGGGGGCAACACCGGGGAGCTGTTTTTT
few	TRBD1	TRBV7-9	TRBJ2-3	CASIPGQKTTDTQYF	TGTGCCAGCATTCCGGGACAGAAAACCACAGATACGCAGTATTTT
.	.	TRBV6-5	TRBJ2-5	CASSYPSPETQYF	TGTGCCAGCAGTTACCCCTCCCCAGAGACCCAGTACTTC
.	.	TRBV7-2	TRBJ2-7	CASSLVKGSYEQYF	TGTGCCAGCAGCTTAGTTAAGGGGTCCTACGAGCAGTACTTC
.	TRBD1	TRBV4-1	TRBJ2-1	CASSTRTGARAYNEQFF	TGCGCCAGCAGCACCCGGACAGGGGCGCGGGCCTACAATGAGCAGTTCTTC
.	TRBD2	TRBV7-6	TRBJ2-1	CASSRDYYNEQFF	TGTGCCAGCAGCCGGGACTACTACAATGAGCAGTTCTTC
.	TRBD1	TRBV6-6	TRBJ2-2	CASSGQGVGELFF	TGTGCCAGCAGTGGACAGGGAGTTGGGGAGCTGTTTTTT
.	TRBD1	TRBV14	TRBJ1-6	CASTGGYNSPLHF	TGTGCCAGCACAGGGGGCTATAATTCACCCCTCCACTTT